The 5 T cell receptor beta chains below come from one sample, sequenced in a study of graft-versus-host responses after intestinal transplantation. Libraries were prepared by immunoSEQ multiplex PCR; TCRdb keeps only in-frame clonotypes and omits some of them. The table has tens of thousands of clones, roughly 95% seen once. The sequencing here drew on PBMCs, taken 156 days after intestinal transplant. The source is a human patient who received an intestinal transplant, so some T cells may come from the graft donor.

The J gene is TRBJ2-5, the V gene TRBV5-1; D gene unclear. The CDR3 has 10 residues. The V end lost 4 bases, the J end lost 9 bases, and 7 bases lay between the germline ends. Looked up from germline, CDR1 is SGHRS and CDR2 is YFSETQ. The CDR3 spells CASSLQSQYF. The CDR3 DNA reads as TGCGCCAGCAGCCTCCAGTCCCAGTACTTC.

The chain's CDR3 is CASSIGTSGSIYEQYF. In nucleotides, the CDR3 is TGTGCCAGCAGCATCGGGACTAGCGGGAGTATTTACGAGCAGTACTTC. The chain is built from TRBV7-9 and TRBJ2-7, with 14 bases that match TRBD2. Germline lookup yields CDR1 SEHNR and CDR2 FQNEAQ (reference sequence). The CDR3 contains 16 residues. J lost 4 bases, V lost 5 bases, and 7 bases had no gene match.

V is TRBV7-9 and J is TRBJ1-4, with TRBD1 identical over 10 bases. V trimming: 2 bases; J trimming: 7 bases; junction bases outside the gene matches: 13. Germline V gives CDR1 SEHNR, CDR2 FQNEAQ (reference sequence). The CDR3 totals 18 residues. CDR3 region: CASSLIFGQGELSEKLFF. The CDR3 DNA reads TGTGCCAGCAGCTTAATCTTTGGACAGGGGGAACTAAGTGAAAAACTGTTTTTT.

V is TRBV7-8 and J is TRBJ1-5, with a tentative D call TRBD1 (5 bases). This CDR3 is built from 14 residues. The V and J ends lost 5 bases and 1 base respectively, with 9 bases between them. Germline V gene lookup returns CDR1 SGHVS and CDR2 FQNEAQ. The CDR3 here is CASSEDRSNQPQHF. CDR3 DNA: TGTGCCAGCAGCGAAGACAGAAGCAATCAGCCCCAGCATTTT.

The chain has TRBV5-4 and TRBJ1-3, with TRBD1 matching over 10 bases. Germline V gives CDR1 SGHNT, CDR2 YYREEE (reference sequence). This CDR3 spans 15 amino acids. Trimming at V came to 4 bases and at J to 3 bases, leaving 4 bases not matched to a gene. CDR3 coding DNA: TGTGCCAGCAGCACCGGGACAGGGGATGGAAACACCATATATTTT. It encodes CASSTGTGDGNTIYF. The full variable domain, in which reference TRBV5-4 and TRBJ1-3 provide the parts outside the CDR3, is ETGVTQSPTHLIKTRGQQVTLRCSSQSGHNTVSWYQQALGQGPQFIFQYYREEENGRGNFPPRFSGLQFPNYSSELNVNALELDDSALYLCASSTGTGDGNTIYFGEGSWLTVV.